This T cell receptor beta chain was recorded in a study of T cell responses to AZD1222 COVID-19 vaccine. Whole-study context: Investigators merged groups given second doses at roughly 4 or roughly 12 weeks.

The CDR3 has 15 amino acids. CDR1 WSHSY and CDR2 SAAADI come from the germline V gene. With V trimmed by 3 bases and J by 2 bases, 6 bases remained unmatched. General study results and limits: The donor cohort was predominantly white British with a female majority, and clonal diversity may have been underestimated. Spike-wide coverage was observed for vaccine-associated CD4 TCRs, with dominant responses at 160-218 and 743-854.

Generated by immunoSEQ multiplex PCR, the TCRdb table keeps only in-frame clones and is missing some. The profile shows tens of thousands of clones, more than 85% of them singletons. On this clone itself: The antigen remains unidentified.

The receptor was derived from an adult in good health. The source material was peripheral blood, sampled on day 0 of AZD1222 vaccination. This chain uses TRBV10-2 with TRBJ2-5, with 7 bases identical to TRBD1. The CDR3 protein is CASSDLGTEQETQYF. CDR3 bases: TGCGCCAGCAGTGACCTGGGGACAGAGCAAGAGACCCAGTACTTC.